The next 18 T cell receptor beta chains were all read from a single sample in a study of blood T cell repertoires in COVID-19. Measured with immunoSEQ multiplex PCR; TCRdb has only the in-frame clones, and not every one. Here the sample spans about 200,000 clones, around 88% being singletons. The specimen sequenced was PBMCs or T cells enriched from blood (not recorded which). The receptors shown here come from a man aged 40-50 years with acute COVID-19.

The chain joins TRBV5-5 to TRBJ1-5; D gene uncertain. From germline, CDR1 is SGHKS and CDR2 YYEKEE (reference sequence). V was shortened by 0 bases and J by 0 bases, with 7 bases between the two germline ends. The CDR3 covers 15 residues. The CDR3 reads CASSLGSVSNQPQHF. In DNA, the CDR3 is TGTGCCAGCAGCTTGGGGTCGGTTAGCAATCAGCCCCAGCATTTT.

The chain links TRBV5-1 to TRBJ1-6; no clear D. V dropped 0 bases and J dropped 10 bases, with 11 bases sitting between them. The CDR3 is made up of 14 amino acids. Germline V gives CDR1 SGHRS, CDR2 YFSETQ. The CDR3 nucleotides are TGCGCCAGCAGCTTGGGGGGAGGCTGGTCACCCCTCCACTTT. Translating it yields CASSLGGGWSPLHF.

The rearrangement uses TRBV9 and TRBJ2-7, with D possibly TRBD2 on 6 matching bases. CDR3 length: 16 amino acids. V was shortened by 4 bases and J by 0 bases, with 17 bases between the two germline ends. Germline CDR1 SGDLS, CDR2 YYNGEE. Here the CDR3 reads CASSPLGGRSSYEQYF. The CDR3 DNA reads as TGTGCCAGCAGCCCCCTCGGGGGTAGAAGCTCCTACGAGCAGTACTTC.

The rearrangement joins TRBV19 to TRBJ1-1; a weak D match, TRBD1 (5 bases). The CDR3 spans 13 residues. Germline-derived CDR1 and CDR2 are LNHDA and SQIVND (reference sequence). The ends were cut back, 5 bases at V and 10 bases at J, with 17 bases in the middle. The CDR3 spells CASSPQGGGAAFF. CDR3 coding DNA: TGTGCCAGTAGTCCCCAAGGCGGAGGGGCAGCTTTCTTT.

The CDR3 region has the DNA TGTGCCAGCAGTGTATACACTGAAGCTTTCTTT. Translation gives CASSVYTEAFF. V and J are TRBV6-1 and TRBJ1-1; D is ambiguous. This CDR3 has 11 amino acids. Per the germline V gene, CDR1 is MNHNS and CDR2 is SASEGT. Trimming left V 4 bases short and J 3 bases short, with 3 bases between.

The CDR3 sequence is CASSPGLASNEQFF. The CDR3 DNA sequence: TGTGCCAGCAGCCCCGGACTAGCTTCGAATGAGCAGTTCTTC. The chain is built from TRBV13 and TRBJ2-1, with TRBD2 matching 8 bases. Germline V gene data show CDR1 as PRHDT and CDR2 as FYEKMQ (reference sequence). The CDR3 has 14 amino acids. V was pared by 5 bases and J by 7 bases, with 7 bases of the junction left unmatched.

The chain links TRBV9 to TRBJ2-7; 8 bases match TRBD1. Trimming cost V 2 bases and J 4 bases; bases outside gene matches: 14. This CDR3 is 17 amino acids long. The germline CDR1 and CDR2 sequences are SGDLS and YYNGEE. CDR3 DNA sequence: TGTGCCAGCAGCGTCGCCTCCACTCCCAGGGGGCAATACGAGCAGTACTTC. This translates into CASSVASTPRGQYEQYF.

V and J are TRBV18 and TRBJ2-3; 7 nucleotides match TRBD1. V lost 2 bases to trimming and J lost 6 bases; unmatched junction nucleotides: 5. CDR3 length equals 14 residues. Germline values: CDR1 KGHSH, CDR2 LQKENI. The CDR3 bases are TGTGCCAGCTCACCAAGACAGGGTTTGGATACGCAGTATTTT. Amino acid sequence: CASSPRQGLDTQYF.

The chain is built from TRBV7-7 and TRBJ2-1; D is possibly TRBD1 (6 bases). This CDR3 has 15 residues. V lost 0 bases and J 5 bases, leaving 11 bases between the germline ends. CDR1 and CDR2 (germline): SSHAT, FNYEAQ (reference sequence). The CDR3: CASSLAGTPNNEQFF. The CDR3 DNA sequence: TGTGCCAGCAGCTTAGCCGGGACACCCAACAATGAGCAGTTCTTC. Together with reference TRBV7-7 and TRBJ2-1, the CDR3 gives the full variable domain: GAGVSQSPRYKVTKRGQDVTLRCDPISSHATLYWYQQALGQGPEFLTYFNYEAQPDKSGLPSDRFSAERPEGSISTLTIQRTEQRDSAMYRCASSLAGTPNNEQFFGPGTRLTVL.

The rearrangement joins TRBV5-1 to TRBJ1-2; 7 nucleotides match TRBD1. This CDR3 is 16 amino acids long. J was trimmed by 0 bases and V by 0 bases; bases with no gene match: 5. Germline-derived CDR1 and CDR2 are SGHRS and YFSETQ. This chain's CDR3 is CASSLGTGGTNYGYTF. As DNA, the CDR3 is TGCGCCAGCAGCTTGGGGACAGGAGGGACTAACTATGGCTACACCTTC.

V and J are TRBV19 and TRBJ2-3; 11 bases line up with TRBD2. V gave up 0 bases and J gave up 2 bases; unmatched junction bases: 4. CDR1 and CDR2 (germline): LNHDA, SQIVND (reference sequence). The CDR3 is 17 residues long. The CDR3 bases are TGTGCCAGTAGTATAGATCTACTAGCGGGGGCCACAGATACGCAGTATTTT. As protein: CASSIDLLAGATDTQYF. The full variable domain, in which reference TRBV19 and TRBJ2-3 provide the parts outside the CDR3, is DGGITQSPKYLFRKEGQNVTLSCEQNLNHDAMYWYRQDPGQGLRLIYYSQIVNDFQKGDIAEGYSVSREKKESFPLTVTSAQKNPTAFYLCASSIDLLAGATDTQYFGPGTRLTVL.

This CDR3 reads CASSLIAGSTDTQYF. The CDR3 DNA sequence: TGTGCCAGCAGTTTAATAGCGGGAAGCACAGATACGCAGTATTTT. The rearrangement uses TRBV28 and TRBJ2-3; 8 bases map to TRBD2. The V gene end was trimmed by 2 bases and the J gene end by 0 bases; junction bases not matched to a gene: 1. The CDR3 spans 15 residues. Germline values: CDR1 MDHEN, CDR2 SYDVKM.

Here the CDR3 reads CASSLRRGSSQPQHF. The CDR3 region has the DNA TGTGCCAGCAGTTTAAGACGGGGATCTTCTCAGCCCCAGCATTTT. The gene calls are TRBV27 and TRBJ1-5, with D unclear. The CDR3 loop spans 15 amino acids. V was pared by 2 bases and J by 6 bases, with 14 bases between. CDR1 MNHEY and CDR2 SMNVEV come from the germline V gene (reference sequence).

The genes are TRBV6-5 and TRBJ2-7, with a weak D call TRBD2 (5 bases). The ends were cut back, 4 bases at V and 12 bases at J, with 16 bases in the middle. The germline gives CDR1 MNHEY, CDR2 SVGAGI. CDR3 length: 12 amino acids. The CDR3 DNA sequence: TGTGCCAGCAGTTTAGGAAGGAGGCTCCTGTACTTC. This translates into CASSLGRRLLYF.

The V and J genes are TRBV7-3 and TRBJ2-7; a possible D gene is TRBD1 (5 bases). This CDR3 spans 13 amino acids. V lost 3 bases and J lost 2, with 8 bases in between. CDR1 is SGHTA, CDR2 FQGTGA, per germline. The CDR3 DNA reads TGTGCCAGCAGCTTTAGCAGGGCCTACGAGCAGTACTTC. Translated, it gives CASSFSRAYEQYF.

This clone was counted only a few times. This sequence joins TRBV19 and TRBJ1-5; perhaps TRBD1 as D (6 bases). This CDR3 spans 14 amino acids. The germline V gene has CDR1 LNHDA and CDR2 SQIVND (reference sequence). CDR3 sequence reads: CASPGVDSNQPQHF. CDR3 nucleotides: TGTGCGAGCCCAGGGGTAGATAGCAATCAGCCCCAGCATTTT.

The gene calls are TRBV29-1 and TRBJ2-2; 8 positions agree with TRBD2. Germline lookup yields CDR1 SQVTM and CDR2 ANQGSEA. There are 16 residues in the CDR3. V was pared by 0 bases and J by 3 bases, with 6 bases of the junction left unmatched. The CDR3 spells CSVEEFGRADTGELFF. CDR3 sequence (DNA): TGCAGCGTTGAAGAATTCGGGAGGGCCGACACCGGGGAGCTGTTTTTT.

The CDR3 DNA is TGTGCCAGCAGCGTCACAGGGGGAGTTAACACTGAAGCTTTCTTT. The encoded protein is CASSVTGGVNTEAFF. This chain links TRBV9 with TRBJ1-1, with 8 bases matching TRBD1. The germline V gene encodes CDR1 SGDLS and CDR2 YYNGEE. V was clipped by 2 bases and J by 2 bases; unmatched bases: 5. The CDR3 sequence is 15 residues long.